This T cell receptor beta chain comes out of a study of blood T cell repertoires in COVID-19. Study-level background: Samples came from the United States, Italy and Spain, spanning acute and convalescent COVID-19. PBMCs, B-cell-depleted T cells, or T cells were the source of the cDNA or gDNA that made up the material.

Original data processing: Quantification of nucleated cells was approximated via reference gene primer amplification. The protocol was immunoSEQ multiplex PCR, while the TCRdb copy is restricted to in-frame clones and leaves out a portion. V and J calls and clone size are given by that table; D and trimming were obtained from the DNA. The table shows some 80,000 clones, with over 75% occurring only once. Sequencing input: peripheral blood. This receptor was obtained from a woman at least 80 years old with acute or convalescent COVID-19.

The CDR3: CASSRWGGATPLNYGYTF. The DNA for the CDR3 is TGTGCCAGCAGCCGATGGGGGGGGGCGACCCCCCTTAACTATGGCTACACCTTC. This chain joins TRBV7-3 and TRBJ1-2; TRBD1 might be the D (6 bases). The CDR3 is made up of 18 amino acids. CDR1 SGHTA and CDR2 FQGTGA come from the germline V gene. Trimming took 5 bases from V and 1 from J, leaving 23 bases between them.